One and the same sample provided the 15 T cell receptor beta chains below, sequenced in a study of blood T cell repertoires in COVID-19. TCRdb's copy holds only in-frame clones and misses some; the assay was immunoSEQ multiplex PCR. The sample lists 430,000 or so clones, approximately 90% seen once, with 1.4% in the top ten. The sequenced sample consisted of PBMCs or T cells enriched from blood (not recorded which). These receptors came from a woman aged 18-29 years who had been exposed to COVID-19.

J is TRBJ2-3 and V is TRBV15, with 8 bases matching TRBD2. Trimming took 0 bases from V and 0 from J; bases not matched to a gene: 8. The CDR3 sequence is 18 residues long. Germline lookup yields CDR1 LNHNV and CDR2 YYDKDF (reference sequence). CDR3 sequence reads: CATSRDTPGGGSTDTQYF. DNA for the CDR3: TGTGCCACCAGCAGAGATACCCCAGGCGGGGGGAGCACAGATACGCAGTATTTT.

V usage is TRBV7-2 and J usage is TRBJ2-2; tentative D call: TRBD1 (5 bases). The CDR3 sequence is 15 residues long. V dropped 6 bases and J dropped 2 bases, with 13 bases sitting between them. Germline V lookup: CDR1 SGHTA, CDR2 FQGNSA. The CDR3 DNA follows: TGTGCCAGCAGTCTCACGACAGCAAACACCGGGGAGCTGTTTTTT. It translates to CASSLTTANTGELFF. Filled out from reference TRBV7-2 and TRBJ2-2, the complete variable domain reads GAGVSQSPSNKVTEKGKDVELRCDPISGHTALYWYRQSLGQGLEFLIYFQGNSAPDKSGLPSDRFSAERTGGSVSTLTIQRTQQEDSAVYLCASSLTTANTGELFFGEGSRLTVL.

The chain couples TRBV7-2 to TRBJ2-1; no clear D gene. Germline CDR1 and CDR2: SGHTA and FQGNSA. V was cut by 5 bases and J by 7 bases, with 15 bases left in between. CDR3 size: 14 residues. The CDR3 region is CASSPRPEENEQFF. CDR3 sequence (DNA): TGTGCCAGCAGCCCCCGGCCTGAGGAAAATGAGCAGTTCTTC.

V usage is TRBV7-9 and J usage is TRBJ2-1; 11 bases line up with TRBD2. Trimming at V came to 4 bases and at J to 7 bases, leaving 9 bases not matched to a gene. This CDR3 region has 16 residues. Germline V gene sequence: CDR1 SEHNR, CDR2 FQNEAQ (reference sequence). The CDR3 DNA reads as TGTGCCAGCAGCTCTGGGGTAGCGGGGGGGCAGAATGAGCAGTTCTTC. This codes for CASSSGVAGGQNEQFF.

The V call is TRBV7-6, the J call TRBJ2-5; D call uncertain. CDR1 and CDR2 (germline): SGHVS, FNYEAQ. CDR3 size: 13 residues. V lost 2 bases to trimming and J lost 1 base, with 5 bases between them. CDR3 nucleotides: TGTGCCAGCAGCTTAATCGGCCAAGAGACCCAGTACTTC. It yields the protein CASSLIGQETQYF.

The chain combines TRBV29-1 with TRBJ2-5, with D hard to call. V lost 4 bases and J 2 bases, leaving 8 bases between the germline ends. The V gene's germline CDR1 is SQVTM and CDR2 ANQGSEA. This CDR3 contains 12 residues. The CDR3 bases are TGCAGCGTTGGAACACCTCAAGAGACCCAGTACTTC. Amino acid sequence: CSVGTPQETQYF.

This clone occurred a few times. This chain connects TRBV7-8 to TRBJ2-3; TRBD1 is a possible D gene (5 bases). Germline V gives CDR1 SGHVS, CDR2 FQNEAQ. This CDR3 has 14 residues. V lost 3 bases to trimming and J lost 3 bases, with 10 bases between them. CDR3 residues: CASSFQGSTDTQYF. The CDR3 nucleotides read TGTGCCAGCAGCTTTCAGGGTTCTACAGATACGCAGTATTTT.

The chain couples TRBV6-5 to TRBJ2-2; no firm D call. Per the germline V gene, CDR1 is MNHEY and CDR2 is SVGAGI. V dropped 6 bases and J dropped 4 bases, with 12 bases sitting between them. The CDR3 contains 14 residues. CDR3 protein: CASRLTELTGELFF. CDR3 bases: TGTGCCAGCAGACTCACGGAGCTCACCGGGGAGCTGTTTTTT.

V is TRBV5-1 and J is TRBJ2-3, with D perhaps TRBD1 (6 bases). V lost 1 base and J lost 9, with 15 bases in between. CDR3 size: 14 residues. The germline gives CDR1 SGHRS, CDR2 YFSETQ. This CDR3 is CASSLNPDQGTQYF. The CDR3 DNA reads TGCGCCAGCAGCTTGAACCCTGATCAGGGGACGCAGTATTTT.

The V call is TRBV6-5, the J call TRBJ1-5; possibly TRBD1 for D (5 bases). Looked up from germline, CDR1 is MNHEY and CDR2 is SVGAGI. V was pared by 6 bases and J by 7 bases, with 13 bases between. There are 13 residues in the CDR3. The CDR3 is CASRPARGQPQHF. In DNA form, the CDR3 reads TGTGCCAGCAGGCCCGCTAGGGGACAGCCCCAGCATTTT.

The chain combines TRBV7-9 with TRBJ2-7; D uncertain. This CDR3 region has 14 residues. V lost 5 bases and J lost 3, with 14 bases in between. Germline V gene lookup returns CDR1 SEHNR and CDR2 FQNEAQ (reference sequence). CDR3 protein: CASSPNGWHYEQYF. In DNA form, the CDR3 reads TGTGCCAGCAGCCCGAACGGGTGGCACTACGAGCAGTACTTC.

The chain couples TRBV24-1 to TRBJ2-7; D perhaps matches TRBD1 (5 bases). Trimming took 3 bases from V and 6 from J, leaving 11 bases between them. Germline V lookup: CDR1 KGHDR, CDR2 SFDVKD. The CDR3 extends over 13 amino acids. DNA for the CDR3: TGTGCCACCAGTGATAATACAGGTTTCGAGCAGTACTTC. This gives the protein CATSDNTGFEQYF.

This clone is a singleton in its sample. CDR3 protein: CASSLGGANTEAFF. DNA for the CDR3: TGTGCCAGCAGTTTAGGTGGGGCAAACACTGAAGCTTTCTTT. The chain is built from TRBV27 and TRBJ1-1; tentatively, D is TRBD1 (5 bases). The ends were cut back, 2 bases at V and 2 bases at J, with 9 bases in the middle. CDR1 and CDR2 (germline): MNHEY, SMNVEV (reference sequence). This CDR3 comprises 14 residues.

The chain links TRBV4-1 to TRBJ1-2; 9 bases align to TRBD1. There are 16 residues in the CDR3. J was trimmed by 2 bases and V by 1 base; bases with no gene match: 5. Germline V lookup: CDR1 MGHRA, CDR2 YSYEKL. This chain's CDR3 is CASSQGWTGANYGYTF. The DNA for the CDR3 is TGCGCCAGCAGCCAAGGGTGGACAGGGGCGAACTATGGCTACACCTTC.

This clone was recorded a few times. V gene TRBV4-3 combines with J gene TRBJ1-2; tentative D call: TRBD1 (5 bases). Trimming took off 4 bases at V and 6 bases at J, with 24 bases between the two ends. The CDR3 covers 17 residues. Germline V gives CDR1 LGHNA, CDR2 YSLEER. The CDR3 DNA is TGCGCCAGCAGCCCCCAGGGACTCACGGGTAGGACTCATGGCTACACCTTC. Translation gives CASSPQGLTGRTHGYTF.